A single sample is the source of the 13 T cell receptor beta chains below, sequenced in a study of CD8+ T cells in alopecia areata. CD4, CD8alpha, NKG2D, NKG2ACE and other markers guided sorting of pooled cutaneous lymph node cells. Reverse transcribed after extraction, RNA yielded cDNA as the sequencing template. Profiling relied on immunoSEQ multiplex PCR, and the TCRdb table lists in-frame clones only, not all of them. The sample presents around 290,000 clones, none singletons. Material for sequencing was CD4+ T cells sorted from a lymph node. Receptors originate from a C3H/HeJ mouse with alopecia areata. The MHC haplotype of the strain is H2-k.

This clone was picked up a small number of times. These gene names are mouse names. The read falls 4 residues short of the CDR3 end, and the missing part is taken from the germline J gene. The V call is TRBV5, the J call TRBJ1-2; tentatively, D is TRBD1 (5 bases). Trimming removed 0 bases from V and 3 bases from J, with 8 bases in between. Germline V gene data show CDR1 as LGHNA and CDR2 as YNLKQL (reference sequence). This CDR3 region has 14 residues. The covered CDR3 bases are TGTGCCAGCAGCCAAGACAGGGCAGACTCC. Its translation is CASSQDRADS. The whole CDR3 is CASSQDRADSDYTF.

Turning to this clone: Gene names are mouse gene names. The read halts 4 residues ahead of the CDR3 end, with the missing end drawn from the germline J gene. This chain links TRBV5 with TRBJ2-7; D might be TRBD1 (5 bases). Germline CDR1 LGHNA, CDR2 YNLKQL (reference sequence). Trimming shortened V by 4 bases and J by 0 bases, and 13 bases separated the two germline ends. The CDR3 runs 15 residues. CDR3 sequence reads: CASSPRAGSSYEQYF. The sequenced part of the CDR3 DNA is TGTGCCAGCAGCCCCCGTGCAGGGAGCTCCTAT.

This clone was seen a few times. Gene names and germline refer to mouse. The read ends 4 residues shy of where the CDR3 ends; the end is completed using the germline J gene. Other DNA sequences in the same sample also yield this CDR3. This chain connects TRBV31 to TRBJ2-2; 7 nucleotides match TRBD1. The CDR3 is 15 residues long. V dropped 3 bases and J dropped 0; count of bases not matched to a gene: 4. CDR1 GKSSPN and CDR2 SITVG come from the germline V gene. CDR3 sequence: CAWSPDRANTGQLYF. Incomplete CDR3 DNA: TGTGCCTGGAGCCCAGACAGGGCAAACACCGGG.

This clone was seen a handful of times. Each gene name is a mouse one. The CDR3 goes on 4 residues after the read ends, and that part is filled in from the germline J gene. Other nucleotide sequences in the sample specify the same CDR3. The V gene is TRBV31, the J gene TRBJ2-3, with 8 bases matching TRBD2. Germline CDR1 reads GKSSPN; CDR2 reads SITVG. This CDR3 has 14 amino acids. With 3 bases clipped from V and 0 bases from J, the junction kept 2 bases outside the gene matches. The CDR3 loop is CAWSLGGSAETLYF. The covered CDR3 bases are TGTGCCTGGAGCCTGGGGGGAAGTGCAGAA.

As concerns this clone: These gene names are mouse names. The DNA ends 4 residues before the CDR3 does, and the rest of the CDR3 is filled in from the germline J gene. J is TRBJ2-7 and V is TRBV31, with TRBD2 matching 10 bases. This CDR3 region has 14 residues. With V trimmed by 0 bases and J by 2 bases, 1 base remained unmatched. CDR1 is GKSSPN, CDR2 SITVG, per germline. CDR3 bases read: TGTGCCTGGAGTCTACTGGGGGGGACCTAT. Translation: CAWSLLGGTY. The full CDR3 sequence reads CAWSLLGGTYEQYF. Full variable domain (outside the CDR3, taken from reference TRBV31 and TRBJ2-7): AQTIHQWPVAEIKAVGSPLSLGCTIKGKSSPNLYWYWQATGGTLQQLFYSITVGQVESVVQLNLSASRPKDDQFILSTEKLLLSHSGFYLCAWSLLGGTYEQYFGPGTRLTVL.

On this clone itself: Gene names are mouse gene names. The sequenced CDR3 bases are TGCACCTGCAGTGCAGATCGGAGGGTTGGCTCC. Its translation is CTCSADRRVGS. The full CDR3 sequence reads CTCSADRRVGSDYTF. The chain employs TRBV1 and TRBJ1-2; D not resolved. The observed sequence ends 4 residues before the CDR3 terminus, with the missing tail filled in from the germline J gene. The CDR3 spans 15 residues. Between the trimmed V and J ends, which lost 0 bases and 4 bases, there was a span of 12 bases. Germline CDR1 NSQYPW, CDR2 LRSPGD (reference sequence). Full variable domain (remainder filled in from reference TRBV1 and TRBJ1-2): VTLLEQNPRWRLVPRGQAVNLRCILKNSQYPWMSWYQQDLQKQLQWLFTLRSPGDKEVKSLPGADYLATRVTDTELRLQVANMSQGRTLYCTCSADRRVGSDYTFGSGTRLLVI.

This clone was picked up a small number of times. All gene names here are mouse names. Read sequence stops 4 residues before the CDR3 end, and the germline J gene provides the missing end. Other DNA sequences in the sample encode the same CDR3. The chain recombines TRBV1 with TRBJ2-5, with 9 bases matching TRBD1. The germline V gene has CDR1 NSQYPW and CDR2 LRSPGD (reference sequence). The CDR3 sequence is 15 residues long. CDR3 DNA, as far as it was read: TGCACCTGCAGTGCAGCGGGACAGGGTAAAGAC. The encoded protein is CTCSAAGQGKD. The whole CDR3 protein is CTCSAAGQGKDTQYF.

This clone has more than one count but fewer than ten. Here the gene names and germline are mouse. The DNA ends 4 residues before the CDR3 does, and the rest of the CDR3 is filled in from the germline J gene. This specimen includes other DNA sequences encoding the same CDR3. The chain couples TRBV13-2 to TRBJ2-1; D possibly corresponds to TRBD2 (7 bases). From germline, CDR1 is NNHNN and CDR2 SYGAGS (reference sequence). The CDR3 runs 15 residues. The DNA read from the CDR3 is TGTGCCAGCGGTGATGCCCGGGGGGCTGGAGCT. Its protein product is CASGDARGAGA. The entire CDR3 is CASGDARGAGAEQFF.

This clone was counted a few times. The listed genes are named as in mouse. Sequencing ends 4 residues short of the CDR3 end; the germline J gene provides the rest. Additional DNA sequences in this sample encode the identical CDR3. The chain uses TRBV5 and TRBJ2-1; 9 nucleotides match TRBD1. CDR1 is LGHNA, CDR2 YNLKQL, per germline (reference sequence). The CDR3 covers 15 residues. Trimming took 4 bases from V and 1 from J; bases not matched to a gene: 2. Incomplete CDR3 DNA: TGTGCCAGCAGCCCCGGGACAGGGAACTATGCT. Translation gives CASSPGTGNYA. The full-length CDR3 reads as CASSPGTGNYAEQFF.

This clone turned up a few times. Gene names are mouse gene names. Read sequence stops 4 residues before the CDR3 end, and the germline J gene provides the missing end. V and J are TRBV1 and TRBJ1-2; the match to TRBD1 covers 11 bases. The germline V gene has CDR1 NSQYPW and CDR2 LRSPGD (reference sequence). This CDR3 spans 16 amino acids. Incomplete CDR3 DNA: TGCACCTGCAGTGCACCAACCGGGACAGGGGGAGGC. It specifies CTCSAPTGTGGG. From start to end, the CDR3 is CTCSAPTGTGGGDYTF.

This clone was detected only a few times. Mouse names are used for the genes. The sequenced fragment ends 4 residues before the CDR3 boundary, so the rest is inferred from the germline J gene. Distinct nucleotide sequences in the sample also encode this CDR3. The chain links TRBV17 to TRBJ2-7, with 7 nucleotides matching TRBD2. Germline assignment: CDR1 MNHDT and CDR2 YYDKIL. This CDR3 is built from 12 residues. The covered CDR3 bases are TGTGCTAGCAGTACTGGGGGTTAT. This sequence encodes CASSTGGY. From start to end, the CDR3 is CASSTGGYEQYF.

This clone was observed a few times. Gene names are mouse gene names. Read sequence stops 4 residues before the CDR3 end, and the germline J gene provides the missing end. V and J are TRBV14 and TRBJ2-5, with D tentatively TRBD2 (7 bases). The V gene's germline CDR1 is SGHDT and CDR2 FRDEAV. There are 16 residues in the CDR3. V was pared by 5 bases and J by 0 bases, with 16 bases between. The part of the CDR3 DNA that was read is TGTGCCAGCAGCCCCCGGGGGGCGGTTAACCAAGAC. The encoded protein is CASSPRGAVNQD. The whole CDR3 reads CASSPRGAVNQDTQYF.

With respect to this clone: Gene and germline names: mouse. The read falls 4 residues short of the CDR3 end, and the missing part is taken from the germline J gene. This CDR3 is also generated by other DNA sequences in the sample. This chain uses TRBV31 with TRBJ1-2; D is uncertain. CDR1 and CDR2 (germline): GKSSPN, SITVG. The CDR3 sequence is 13 residues long. V lost 0 bases to trimming and J lost 2 bases, with 7 bases between them. CDR3 DNA, as far as it was read: TGTGCCTGGAGTCTAGTCCAGAACTCC. Protein product: CAWSLVQNS. The CDR3 in its entirety is CAWSLVQNSDYTF.